What follows are 17 T cell receptor beta chains derived from one specimen sequenced in a study of PD-L1 blockade in urothelial cancer. Sequencing used immunoSEQ multiplex PCR; TCRdb keeps in-frame clones, though not all of them. The table lists 85,000 to 130,000 clones, 91% of them singletons. Sequencing used PBMCs, obtained around atezolizumab (anti-PD-L1) treatment. These receptor sequences come from an elderly woman with urothelial cancer.

This clone was detected once. The genes are TRBV19 and TRBJ2-1; D possibly corresponds to TRBD2 (6 bases). Germline V gene data show CDR1 as LNHDA and CDR2 as SQIVND (reference sequence). Deletions cut 3 bases from V and 2 bases from J, with 14 bases between. The CDR3 is 16 amino acids. The CDR3 reads CASSMSVAEPYNEQFF. The CDR3 DNA is TGTGCCAGTAGTATGAGCGTAGCGGAACCCTACAATGAGCAGTTCTTC.

This chain uses TRBV18 with TRBJ1-2; no firm D call. The CDR3 is 15 amino acids. Germline assignment: CDR1 KGHSH and CDR2 LQKENI. The V and J ends lost 5 bases and 5 bases respectively, with 18 bases between them. The CDR3 sequence is CASSTGKGSGYGYTF. As DNA, the CDR3 is TGTGCCAGCTCAACGGGAAAGGGTTCGGGGTATGGCTACACCTTC.

The rearrangement joins TRBV15 to TRBJ1-1; D gene uncertain. With 1 base removed from V and 1 base from J, the gap between germline ends came to 10 bases. There are 15 residues in the CDR3. Per germline, CDR1 LNHNV and CDR2 YYDKDF (reference sequence). The CDR3 here is CATSRGGSSNTEAFF. CDR3 in DNA: TGTGCCACCAGCAGAGGAGGCAGTTCGAACACTGAAGCTTTCTTT.

V gene TRBV7-9 combines with J gene TRBJ1-1; the D is unclear. V lost 2 bases and J lost 4, with 8 bases in between. The CDR3 consists of 13 residues. From germline, CDR1 is SEHNR and CDR2 FQNEAQ (reference sequence). CDR3: CASSLLGPTEAFF. The CDR3 DNA sequence: TGTGCCAGCAGCTTATTGGGCCCCACTGAAGCTTTCTTT. The full variable domain, with the rest looked up from reference TRBV7-9 and TRBJ1-1, is DTGVSQNPRHKITKRGQNVTFRCDPISEHNRLYWYRQTLGQGPEFLTYFQNEAQLEKSRLLSDRFSAERPKGSFSTLEIQRTEQGDSAMYLCASSLLGPTEAFFGQGTRLTVV.

The rearrangement links TRBV28 to TRBJ1-1; 11 bases match TRBD1. This CDR3 has 17 residues. After removal of 5 bases from V and 3 bases from J, the junction contained 11 bases not matched to a gene. CDR1 MDHEN and CDR2 SYDVKM come from the germline V gene. The CDR3 nucleotides are TGTGCCAGCAGTCAATCAACCGGGACAGGGGGAGACACTGAAGCTTTCTTT. Translation gives CASSQSTGTGGDTEAFF. The complete variable domain, with remaining parts taken from reference TRBV28 and TRBJ1-1, reads DVKVTQSSRYLVKRTGEKVFLECVQDMDHENMFWYRQDPGLGLRLIYFSYDVKMKEKGDIPEGYSVSREKKERFSLILESASTNQTSMYLCASSQSTGTGGDTEAFFGQGTRLTVV.

The J gene is TRBJ1-4, the V gene TRBV5-4; the D gene is possibly TRBD1 (5 bases). Trimming took off 4 bases at V and 0 bases at J, with 10 bases between the two ends. The germline V gene has CDR1 SGHNT and CDR2 YYREEE (reference sequence). The CDR3 loop spans 15 amino acids. This CDR3 reads CASSVAGSTNEKLFF. CDR3 in DNA: TGTGCCAGCAGCGTGGCAGGGTCAACTAATGAAAAACTGTTTTTT.

The CDR3 DNA reads TGTGCCAGCACCTACAAGAGGACTAGCGGCACAGATACGCAGTATTTT. Its translation: CASTYKRTSGTDTQYF. The V call is TRBV6-6, the J call TRBJ2-3; 9 nucleotides line up with TRBD2. The CDR3 has 16 residues. Per the germline V gene, CDR1 is MNHNY and CDR2 is SVGAGI (reference sequence). Trimming removed 7 bases from V and 1 base from J; junction bases left unmatched: 9.

V and J are TRBV2 and TRBJ1-1, with a possible D match to TRBD1 (5 bases). Trimming took off 6 bases at V and 0 bases at J, with 20 bases between the two ends. In germline, CDR1 is SNHLY, CDR2 FYNNEI. The length of the CDR3 is 17 residues. CDR3 loop: CASSPAQGGLMNTEAFF. DNA for the CDR3: TGTGCCAGCAGCCCCGCGCAGGGAGGACTCATGAACACTGAAGCTTTCTTT.

The gene calls are TRBV18 and TRBJ2-7; perhaps TRBD2 as D (5 bases). V lost 3 bases and J lost 4, with 10 bases in between. The germline CDR1 and CDR2 sequences are KGHSH and LQKENI. The CDR3 spans 13 residues. The CDR3 DNA follows: TGTGCCAGCTCACCCCGGACTGGGTACGAGCAGTACTTC. Its translation: CASSPRTGYEQYF.

This rearrangement joins TRBV5-1 to TRBJ2-7; 7 nucleotides line up with TRBD2. CDR1 and CDR2 (germline): SGHRS, YFSETQ. The CDR3 sequence is 16 residues long. The V gene end was trimmed by 0 bases and the J gene end by 1 base; junction bases not matched to a gene: 7. This CDR3 reads CASSLDAGGMSYEQYF. The CDR3 nucleotides are TGCGCCAGCAGCTTGGATGCCGGGGGGATGTCCTACGAGCAGTACTTC.

For the CDR3, the DNA is TGTGCCAGCAGTTCCCGGGACAGCGATAGCTCTGGGGCCAACGTCCTGACTTTC. Protein sequence: CASSSRDSDSSGANVLTF. V gene TRBV27 combines with J gene TRBJ2-6, with TRBD1 identical over 7 bases. CDR1 MNHEY and CDR2 SMNVEV come from the germline V gene (reference sequence). This CDR3 spans 18 amino acids. V lost 4 bases, J lost 0 bases, and 9 bases stayed unmatched.

The chain recombines TRBV10-2 with TRBJ2-7; 10 bases fit TRBD1. The CDR3 is made up of 15 amino acids. CDR1 is WSHSY and CDR2 is SAAADI in the germline V gene. V lost 4 bases to trimming and J lost 7 bases; unmatched junction nucleotides: 10. The CDR3 loop reads CASSGGDRGPGEQYF. CDR3 DNA sequence: TGCGCCAGCAGTGGGGGAGACAGGGGGCCGGGAGAGCAGTACTTC.

This chain connects TRBV5-4 to TRBJ2-6; 7 positions agree with TRBD2. Germline assignment: CDR1 SGHNT and CDR2 YYREEE (reference sequence). CDR3 length: 17 residues. V shed 1 base and J 4 bases; nucleotides not matched to a gene: 8. Written as DNA, the CDR3 is TGTGCCAGCAGCTTGTACGGGAGGAGTTTAGGGGCCAACGTCCTGACTTTC. Its translation: CASSLYGRSLGANVLTF.

V is TRBV19 and J is TRBJ1-5, with D unresolved. The CDR3 loop spans 16 amino acids. Trimming removed 5 bases from V and 0 bases from J, with 14 bases in between. Per germline, CDR1 LNHDA and CDR2 SQIVND (reference sequence). DNA of the CDR3: TGTGCCAGTAGTCCCCGGGTAGGCGATAGCAATCAGCCCCAGCATTTT. Protein product: CASSPRVGDSNQPQHF.

The CDR3 nucleotides are TGTGCCAGCAGCCTCGGGGGAGGGAACTTAGATGAGCAGTTCTTC. It codes for CASSLGGGNLDEQFF. This chain uses TRBV11-3 with TRBJ2-1; TRBD2 matches at 7 bases. The CDR3 runs to 15 residues. Germline CDR1 SGHNT, CDR2 YENEEA. The ends lost 5 bases at V and 8 bases at J; junction bases unmatched: 12.

The chain employs TRBV28 and TRBJ2-5; 12 bases fit TRBD1. Germline V gene sequence: CDR1 MDHEN, CDR2 SYDVKM. This CDR3 has 16 residues. The trim removed 5 bases at V and 5 bases at J, leaving 9 bases unmatched. CDR3 sequence (DNA): TGTGCCAGCAGTCTCCCGGGACAGGGGGCGCGGGAGACCCAGTACTTC. The encoded protein is CASSLPGQGARETQYF.

The rearrangement links TRBV5-4 to TRBJ1-2, with 7 bases matching TRBD1. V dropped 2 bases and J dropped 3; count of bases not matched to a gene: 4. Germline V gene lookup returns CDR1 SGHNT and CDR2 YYREEE (reference sequence). The CDR3 loop spans 14 amino acids. The CDR3 sequence is CASSLDRAHYGYTF. In DNA, the CDR3 is TGTGCCAGCAGCTTAGACAGGGCTCACTATGGCTACACCTTC.